This T cell receptor (beta chain) was sequenced in a study of T cell repertoires in cytomegalovirus infection. For the study at large: From public TCR beta signatures came an indication of both CMV infection and matching HLA type. Study results and limitations: There were carriers of CMV plus the relevant HLA, and cumulative public TCR beta family frequency identified them.

TCRdb analysed the reads with MiXCR anew, one entry per CDR3 protein. The sample records approximately 110,000 distinct CDR3 sequences, about 9.5% being singletons. Germline CDR1 is SGDLS and CDR2 is YYNGEE. The CDR3 loop spans 15 amino acids. The V end was cut by 1 base, the J end by 3 bases, with 10 bases between. This clonotype was found many times. What it binds is unknown. The receptor was derived from a human donor in good health (CMV status not recorded). Some clones in this sample may be carry-over from other donors' samples. The V and J genes are TRBV9 and TRBJ1-4, with D hard to call. Material: PBMCs, sequenced either directly or after in vitro stimulation (not recorded which). The chain's CDR3 is CASSVYREANEKLFF. In DNA, the CDR3 is TGTGCCAGCAGCGTATACCGGGAAGCTAATGAAAAACTGTTTTTT. Full variable domain (missing parts from reference TRBV9 and TRBJ1-4): DSGVTQTPKHLITATGQRVTLRCSPRSGDLSVYWYQQSLDQGLQFLIQYYNGEERAKGNILERFSAQQFPDLHSELNLSSLELGDSALYFCASSVYREANEKLFFGSGTQLSVL.